Here is one T cell receptor beta chain with its context. Source study methods: From reference gene primer amplification, estimates of nucleated cell counts were derived. TCRdb's copy holds only in-frame clones and misses some; the assay was immunoSEQ multiplex PCR. The V and J calls and clone size are taken from that table; D and trimming were inferred from the DNA. This sample has about 66,000 clones, with about 91% found just once. The sample comes from a study of blood T cell repertoires in COVID-19. Across the study: Samples taken during acute and convalescent COVID-19 were collected in the United States, Italy and Spain. Sample material is recorded as cDNA or gDNA derived from T cells, B-cell-depleted T cells, or PBMCs.

The sequence derives from a human donor in a cohort sampled during active COVID-19. Sequencing input: peripheral blood.

CDR3 nucleotide sequence: TGTGCCAGTGGAGACACTAGCGGGAGTTACCACGGCAATGAGCAGTTCTTC. Protein sequence: CASGDTSGSYHGNEQFF. This sequence joins TRBV19 and TRBJ2-1; 11 bases agree with TRBD2. V lost 8 bases and J lost 6; bases outside the gene matches: 15. CDR3 size: 17 residues. CDR1 and CDR2 from the germline V gene are LNHDA and SQIVND (reference sequence). Looking up the rest from reference TRBV19 and TRBJ2-1 gives the full variable domain: DGGITQSPKYLFRKEGQNVTLSCEQNLNHDAMYWYRQDPGQGLRLIYYSQIVNDFQKGDIAEGYSVSREKKESFPLTVTSAQKNPTAFYLCASGDTSGSYHGNEQFFGPGTRLTVL.